The 24 T cell receptor beta chains below were found in one sample sequenced in a study of T-cell reconstitution after alpha-beta-depleted transplantation in children. This sample's TCRbeta library carried unique molecular identifier barcodes. Each CDR3 protein gets one entry after TCRdb re-called the PCR reads with MiXCR. The sample yields approximately 300,000 distinct CDR3 sequences, 11% seen once. The sample here was peripheral blood, taken 180 days after TCRalphabeta/CD19-depleted stem cell transplant. Receptor source: a male patient aged 2-15 years who had a stem cell transplant for chronic granulomatous disease, so the T cells may come from the graft donor.

This clonotype has ten or more counts. The rearrangement joins TRBV5-1 to TRBJ2-1; TRBD2 matches 7 bases. The germline V gene has CDR1 SGHRS and CDR2 YFSETQ. The CDR3 length is 15 residues. V was pared by 2 bases and J by 5 bases, with 7 bases of the junction left unmatched. CDR3 protein: CASSFLAGTNNEQFF. The CDR3 DNA follows: TGCGCCAGCAGCTTTTTAGCGGGCACAAACAATGAGCAGTTCTTC.

In the case of this clonotype: Possible read error: a much larger clone is one base away. The chain uses TRBV7-9 and TRBJ2-6; D is ambiguous. The CDR3 consists of 16 residues. Germline values: CDR1 SEHNR, CDR2 FQNEAQ (reference sequence). DNA of the CDR3: TGTCCCAGCACCCGCGACTGGGAAGCTGGGGCCAACGTCCTGACTTTC. This sequence encodes CPSTRDWEAGANVLTF.

Worth noting for this clonotype: At one end, the junction sequence differs from germline, possibly due to a read error. The chain joins TRBV25-1 to TRBJ2-7; TRBD1 aligns across 7 bases. The CDR3 has 14 amino acids. Germline loops: CDR1 MGHDK, CDR2 SYGVNS. The CDR3 reads CASSKGTVPYQQYF. The CDR3, as DNA: TGTGCCAGCAGCAAGGGGACAGTTCCCTACCAGCAGTACTTC.

This clonotype was seen at least ten times. This chain connects TRBV5-1 to TRBJ2-1; TRBD2 might be the D (6 bases). This CDR3 is 15 amino acids long. With 4 bases removed from V and 7 bases from J, the gap between germline ends came to 18 bases. Germline lookup yields CDR1 SGHRS and CDR2 YFSETQ. The CDR3 loop reads CASSNVRQGGNEQFF. The CDR3 DNA sequence: TGCGCCAGCAGCAATGTCCGGCAGGGAGGAAATGAGCAGTTCTTC. The full variable domain, its missing parts supplied by reference TRBV5-1 and TRBJ2-1, is KAGVTQTPRYLIKTRGQQVTLSCSPISGHRSVSWYQQTPGQGLQFLFEYFSETQRNKGNFPGRFSGRQFSNSRSEMNVSTLELGDSALYLCASSNVRQGGNEQFFGPGTRLTVL.

Concerning this clonotype itself: This may come from a read error, since a much larger clone is one base off. The rearrangement uses TRBV27 and TRBJ2-7, with 7 bases matching TRBD2. V shed 2 bases and J 0 bases; nucleotides not matched to a gene: 10. CDR1 and CDR2 from the germline V gene are MNHEY and SMNVEV (reference sequence). The CDR3 sequence is 17 residues long. In DNA, the CDR3 is TGTGCCAGCAGTTTACTGCGCAGGAAGCGGGACTCCTACGAGCAGTACTTC. Translating it yields CASSLLRRKRDSYEQYF.

This clonotype was detected a few times. The rearrangement uses TRBV4-3 and TRBJ2-5; 7 bases agree with TRBD2. CDR3 length: 15 amino acids. Per the germline V gene, CDR1 is LGHNA and CDR2 is YSLEER. V dropped 4 bases and J dropped 1; count of bases not matched to a gene: 6. The CDR3 DNA sequence: TGCGCCAGCAGCCGCAAGCGGGAACCCCAAGAGACCCAGTACTTC. It specifies CASSRKREPQETQYF.

About this clonotype: A read error may be the cause here, since a much bigger clone is one base away. In this CDR3 the conserved last residue, phenylalanine or tryptophan, is missing, so a read error is likely. The gene calls are TRBV18 and TRBJ2-5, with 8 bases matching TRBD2. Germline-derived CDR1 and CDR2 are KGHSH and LQKENI. V was pared by 3 bases and J by 4 bases, with 1 base of the junction left unmatched. The CDR3 has 13 amino acids. CDR3 in DNA: TGTGCCAGCTCACCCCTAGCGGGAGAGACCCAGTACTTG. Protein sequence: CASSPLAGETQYL.

Details on this clonotype: A much larger clone lies a single base off, so this may be a read error. V usage is TRBV9 and J usage is TRBJ2-2, with D possibly being TRBD2 (6 bases). Looked up from germline, CDR1 is SGDLS and CDR2 is YYNGEE. The CDR3 contains 15 residues. The V end lost 4 bases, the J end lost 3 bases, and 13 bases lay between the germline ends. The CDR3 DNA is TGTGCCAGCAGCCTAGGAGGGATCGACACCGGGGAGCTGTTTTTT. Encoded protein: CASSLGGIDTGELFF. The variable domain in full, completed from reference TRBV9 and TRBJ2-2, reads DSGVTQTPKHLITATGQRVTLRCSPRSGDLSVYWYQQSLDQGLQFLIQYYNGEERAKGNILERFSAQQFPDLHSELNLSSLELGDSALYFCASSLGGIDTGELFFGEGSRLTVL.

This clonotype was detected once. The chain carries TRBV3-1 and TRBJ2-1; TRBD1 matches 8 bases. The CDR3 sequence is 15 residues long. V dropped 4 bases and J dropped 6; count of bases not matched to a gene: 8. Germline loops: CDR1 LGHDT, CDR2 YNNKEL (reference sequence). CDR3 protein: CASSLGAGGFNEQFF. The CDR3 nucleotides read TGTGCCAGCAGCCTCGGGGCAGGGGGCTTCAATGAGCAGTTCTTC.

This clonotype was seen repeatedly, ten times or more. The rearrangement links TRBV12-3 or TRBV12-4 to TRBJ2-5; D unresolved. The ends were cut back, 5 bases at V and 3 bases at J, with 10 bases in the middle. The CDR3 runs 13 residues. The DNA for the CDR3 is TGTGCCAGCAGTCAGGTACCCGAAGAGACCCAGTACTTC. This encodes CASSQVPEETQYF.

This clonotype was counted ten times or more. This chain uses TRBV5-5 with TRBJ2-3, with 11 bases that match TRBD2. Germline CDR1 and CDR2: SGHKS and YYEKEE (reference sequence). The CDR3 is 16 residues long. The V segment lost 3 bases and the J segment 2 bases; nucleotides outside the gene matches: 5. For the CDR3, the DNA is TGTGCCAGCAGCTACCTAGCGGGAGGATTCACAGATACGCAGTATTTT. Its protein product is CASSYLAGGFTDTQYF.

This clonotype was picked up many times. This sequence joins TRBV25-1 and TRBJ2-5; no definite D call. Trimming removed 1 base from V and 5 bases from J, with 2 bases in between. This CDR3 has 11 residues. Per the germline V gene, CDR1 is MGHDK and CDR2 is SYGVNS. The CDR3 is CASSEWETQYF. CDR3 in DNA: TGTGCCAGCAGTGAATGGGAGACCCAGTACTTC.

This clonotype appeared many times. The chain joins TRBV29-1 to TRBJ2-7, with TRBD2 matching 7 bases. This CDR3 contains 11 residues. Per germline, CDR1 SQVTM and CDR2 ANQGSEA. V shed 7 bases, J shed 7 bases, and the junction held 7 bases outside the gene matches. CDR3 sequence: CSAGLVGEQYF. The CDR3 coding sequence is TGCAGCGCTGGACTAGTAGGGGAGCAGTACTTC.

This clonotype was recorded many times. The rearrangement uses TRBV5-1 and TRBJ1-2; D is perhaps TRBD1 (5 bases). The CDR3 is 15 residues long. Germline V lookup: CDR1 SGHRS, CDR2 YFSETQ. Trimming took off 3 bases at V and 4 bases at J, with 16 bases between the two ends. CDR3 residues: CASSSRDGETYGYTF. The CDR3, as DNA: TGCGCCAGCAGCTCCAGGGACGGGGAGACCTATGGCTACACCTTC. Full variable domain (rest looked up from reference TRBV5-1 and TRBJ1-2): KAGVTQTPRYLIKTRGQQVTLSCSPISGHRSVSWYQQTPGQGLQFLFEYFSETQRNKGNFPGRFSGRQFSNSRSEMNVSTLELGDSALYLCASSSRDGETYGYTFGSGTRLTVV.

This clonotype was detected only a few times. The genes are TRBV29-1 and TRBJ1-1, with a tentative D call TRBD1 (5 bases). This CDR3 is built from 11 residues. The germline CDR1 and CDR2 sequences are SQVTM and ANQGSEA. Trimming pared 5 bases from V and 6 bases from J, leaving 10 bases between. In DNA, the CDR3 is TGCAGCGTTATCAGGGTGTCTGAAGCTTTCTTT. The encoded protein is CSVIRVSEAFF.

Ten or more counts support this clonotype. The chain employs TRBV5-1 and TRBJ2-3, with a tentative D call TRBD2 (5 bases). V gave up 2 bases and J gave up 3 bases, with 16 bases separating them. CDR1 is SGHRS, CDR2 YFSETQ, per germline. The CDR3 is 16 amino acids. CDR3 sequence (DNA): TGCGCCAGCAGCTTAGGAGTTTCGAGCGGTACAGATACGCAGTATTTT. Translated, it gives CASSLGVSSGTDTQYF.

The rearrangement uses TRBV12-3 or TRBV12-4 and TRBJ2-2; tentatively, D is TRBD2 (6 bases). V lost 3 bases and J lost 4, with 12 bases in between. This CDR3 contains 15 residues. The CDR3 nucleotides are TGTGCCAGCAGTTTGGCGGGGCCGGCCACCGGGGAGCTGTTTTTT. As protein: CASSLAGPATGELFF.

Ten or more counts support this clonotype. The chain uses TRBV5-4 and TRBJ2-2; D might be TRBD1 (5 bases). Trimming stripped 5 bases from V and 4 bases from J, with 12 bases between. Germline V lookup: CDR1 SGHNT, CDR2 YYREEE (reference sequence). The CDR3 consists of 14 residues. CDR3: CASRRGQGTGELFF. The CDR3 DNA sequence: TGTGCCAGCAGAAGGGGCCAGGGCACCGGGGAGCTGTTTTTT.

This clonotype showed up many times. CDR3 sequence: CASSLTSAGELFF. The CDR3 region has the DNA TGTGCCAGCAGCCTTACTAGTGCCGGGGAGCTGTTTTTT. The J gene is TRBJ2-2, the V gene TRBV6-2 or TRBV6-3, with D possibly being TRBD2 (5 bases). CDR1 is MNHEY and CDR2 is SVGEGT in the germline V gene. The CDR3 consists of 13 residues. V was shortened by 6 bases and J by 6 bases, with 11 bases between the two germline ends.

This clonotype was recorded at least ten times. This chain joins TRBV12-3 or TRBV12-4 and TRBJ2-1, with a possible D match to TRBD2 (5 bases). V lost 6 bases and J 12 bases, leaving 15 bases between the germline ends. This CDR3 is 12 amino acids long. CDR3 residues: CASSLGGSSQFF. The CDR3 nucleotides read TGTGCCAGCAGCCTGGGCGGGTCATCGCAGTTCTTC.

This clonotype was picked up many times. V is TRBV20-1 and J is TRBJ2-1, with D uncertain. Trimming cost V 3 bases and J 0 bases, with 15 bases left between them. The CDR3 sequence is 16 residues long. Germline CDR1 is DFQATT and CDR2 is SNEGSKA (reference sequence). CDR3: CSASKWTLISYNEQFF. The CDR3 DNA sequence: TGCAGTGCTAGTAAGTGGACCCTCATCTCCTACAATGAGCAGTTCTTC.

This clonotype was seen repeatedly, ten times or more. This chain connects TRBV5-6 to TRBJ2-2; D gene unclear. Germline V CDR1 and CDR2: SGHDT, YYEEEE. Trimming shortened V by 0 bases and J by 5 bases, and 11 bases separated the two germline ends. The CDR3 loop spans 15 amino acids. This CDR3 reads CASSLVSRWTGELFF. The CDR3 nucleotides are TGTGCCAGCAGCTTGGTTAGCAGGTGGACCGGGGAGCTGTTTTTT.

This clonotype came up many times. The chain is built from TRBV29-1 and TRBJ2-1; 9 positions agree with TRBD2. The J segment lost 7 bases and the V segment lost 3 bases, leaving 10 bases of the junction unmatched. The CDR3 spans 15 residues. CDR1 is SQVTM and CDR2 is ANQGSEA in the germline V gene. The CDR3 nucleotides are TGCAGCGTTGATTGGTCCGCGGGAGGGGTTAATGAGCAGTTCTTC. This codes for CSVDWSAGGVNEQFF.

This chain joins TRBV5-5 and TRBJ2-5; the match to TRBD1 covers 8 bases. V lost 3 bases and J lost 4; bases outside the gene matches: 5. Germline lookup yields CDR1 SGHKS and CDR2 YYEKEE (reference sequence). There are 14 residues in the CDR3. CDR3 residues: CASSYGDRRETQYF. DNA for the CDR3: TGTGCCAGCAGCTACGGGGACAGGAGAGAGACCCAGTACTTC. Complete variable domain (other parts from reference TRBV5-5 and TRBJ2-5): DAGVTQSPTHLIKTRGQQVTLRCSPISGHKSVSWYQQVLGQGPQFIFQYYEKEERGRGNFPDRFSARQFPNYSSELNVNALLLGDSALYLCASSYGDRRETQYFGPGTRLLVL.